The T cell receptor beta chain described here comes from a study of OX40 agonist ivuxolimab in advanced cancers. Patients were excluded for autoimmune disease history or systemic immunosuppression. Profiled with immunoSEQ multiplex PCR; TCRdb holds only in-frame clones, not every one. This table has 60,000 to 95,000 clones, roughly 84% appearing once. Study observations and caveats: The study did not work out the antigen specificity of the expanded peripheral T cells. CD8+ T cells averaged more expanded clones than CD4+.

As regards this clone: Its antigen is not known.

The sequenced sample was CD4+ or CD8+ T cells sorted from blood, obtained in a trial of the OX40 agonist ivuxolimab. The sequence was collected from an adult with an advanced solid tumor such as melanoma, head and neck, liver or kidney cancer.

The CDR3 here is CSVAATAGGHNEQFF. The CDR3, as DNA: TGCAGCGTTGCGGCTACGGCGGGAGGCCACAATGAGCAGTTCTTC. The chain recombines TRBV29-1 with TRBJ2-1; the match to TRBD2 covers 8 bases. The germline CDR1 and CDR2 sequences are SQVTM and ANQGSEA. CDR3 size: 15 residues. J gave up 5 bases and V 4 bases, and 10 bases lay outside the gene matches.